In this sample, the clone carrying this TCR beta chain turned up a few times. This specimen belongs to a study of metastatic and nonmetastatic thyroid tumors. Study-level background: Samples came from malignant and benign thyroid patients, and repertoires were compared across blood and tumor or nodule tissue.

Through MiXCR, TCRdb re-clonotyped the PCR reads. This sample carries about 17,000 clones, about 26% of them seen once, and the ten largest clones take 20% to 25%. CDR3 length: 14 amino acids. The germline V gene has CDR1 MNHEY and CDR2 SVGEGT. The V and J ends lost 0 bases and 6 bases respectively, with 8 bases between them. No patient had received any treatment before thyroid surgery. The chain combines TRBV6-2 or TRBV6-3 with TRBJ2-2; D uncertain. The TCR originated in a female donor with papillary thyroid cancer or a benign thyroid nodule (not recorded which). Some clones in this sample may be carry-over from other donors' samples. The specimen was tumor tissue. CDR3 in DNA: TGTGCCAGCAGTTACTCGAAGTGGTCCGGGGAGCTGTTTTTT. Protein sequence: CASSYSKWSGELFF.